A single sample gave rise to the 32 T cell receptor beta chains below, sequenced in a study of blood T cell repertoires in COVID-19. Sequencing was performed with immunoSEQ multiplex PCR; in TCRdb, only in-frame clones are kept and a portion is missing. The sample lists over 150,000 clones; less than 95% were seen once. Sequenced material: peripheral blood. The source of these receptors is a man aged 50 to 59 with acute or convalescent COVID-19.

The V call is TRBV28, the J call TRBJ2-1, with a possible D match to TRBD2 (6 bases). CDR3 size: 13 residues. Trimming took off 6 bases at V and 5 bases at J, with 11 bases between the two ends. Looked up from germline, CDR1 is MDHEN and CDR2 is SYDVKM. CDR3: CASRPGGNNEQFF. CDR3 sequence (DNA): TGTGCCAGCAGACCCGGGGGTAACAATGAGCAGTTCTTC.

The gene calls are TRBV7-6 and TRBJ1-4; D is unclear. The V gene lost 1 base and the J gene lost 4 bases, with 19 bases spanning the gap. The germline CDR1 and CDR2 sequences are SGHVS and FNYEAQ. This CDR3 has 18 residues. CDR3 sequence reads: CASSLGGGGPNINEKLFF. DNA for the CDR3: TGTGCCAGCAGCTTAGGAGGCGGCGGGCCGAACATTAATGAAAAACTGTTTTTT.

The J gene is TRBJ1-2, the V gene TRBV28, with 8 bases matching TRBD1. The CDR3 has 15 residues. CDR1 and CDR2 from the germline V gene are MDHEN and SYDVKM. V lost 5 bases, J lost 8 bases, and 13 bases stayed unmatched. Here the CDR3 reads CASSGIGTGPGGYTF. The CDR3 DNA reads TGTGCCAGCAGTGGAATTGGGACAGGACCGGGGGGCTACACCTTC.

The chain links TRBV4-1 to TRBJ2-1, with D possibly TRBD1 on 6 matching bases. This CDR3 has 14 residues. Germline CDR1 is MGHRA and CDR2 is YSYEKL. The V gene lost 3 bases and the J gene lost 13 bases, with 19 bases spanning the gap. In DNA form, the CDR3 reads TGCGCCAGCAGCCAGGAGCGACCGGGACATGGACAGTTCTTC. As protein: CASSQERPGHGQFF.

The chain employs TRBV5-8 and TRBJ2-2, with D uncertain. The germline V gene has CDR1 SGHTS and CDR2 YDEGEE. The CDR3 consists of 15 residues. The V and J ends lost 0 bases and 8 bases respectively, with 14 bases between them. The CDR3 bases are TGTGCCAGCAGCTTGGAATTTTCTCACGCGGGGGAGCTGTTTTTT. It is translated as CASSLEFSHAGELFF.

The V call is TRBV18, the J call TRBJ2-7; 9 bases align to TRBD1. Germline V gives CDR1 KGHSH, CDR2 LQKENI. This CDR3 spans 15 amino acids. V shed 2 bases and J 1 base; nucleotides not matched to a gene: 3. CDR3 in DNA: TGTGCCAGCTCACCAAGGACAGGGGAGTCCTACGAGCAGTACGTC. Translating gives CASSPRTGESYEQYV.

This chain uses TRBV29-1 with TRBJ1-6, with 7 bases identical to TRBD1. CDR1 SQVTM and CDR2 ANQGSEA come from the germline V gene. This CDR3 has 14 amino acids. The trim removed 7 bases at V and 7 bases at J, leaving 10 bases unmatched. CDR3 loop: CSAATGTENSPLHF. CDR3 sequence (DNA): TGCAGCGCAGCCACCGGGACAGAGAATTCACCCCTCCACTTT.

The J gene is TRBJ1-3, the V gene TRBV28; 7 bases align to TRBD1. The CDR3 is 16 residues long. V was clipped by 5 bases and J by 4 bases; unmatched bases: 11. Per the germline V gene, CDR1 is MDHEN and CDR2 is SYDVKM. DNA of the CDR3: TGTGCCAGCAGTACCCCCCATACAGGGGCAGGAAACACCATATATTTT. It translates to CASSTPHTGAGNTIYF. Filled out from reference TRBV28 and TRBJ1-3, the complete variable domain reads DVKVTQSSRYLVKRTGEKVFLECVQDMDHENMFWYRQDPGLGLRLIYFSYDVKMKEKGDIPEGYSVSREKKERFSLILESASTNQTSMYLCASSTPHTGAGNTIYFGEGSWLTVV.

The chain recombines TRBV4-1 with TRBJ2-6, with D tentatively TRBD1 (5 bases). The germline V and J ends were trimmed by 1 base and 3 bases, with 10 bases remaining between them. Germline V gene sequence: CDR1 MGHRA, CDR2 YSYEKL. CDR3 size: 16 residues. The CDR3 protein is CASSQVGAVGANVLTF. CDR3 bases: TGCGCCAGCAGCCAAGTAGGGGCGGTTGGGGCCAACGTCCTGACTTTC.

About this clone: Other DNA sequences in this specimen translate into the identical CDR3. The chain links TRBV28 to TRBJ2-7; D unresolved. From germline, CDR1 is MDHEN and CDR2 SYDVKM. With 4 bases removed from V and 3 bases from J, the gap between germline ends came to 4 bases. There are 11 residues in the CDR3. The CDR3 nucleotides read TGTGCCAGCAGTTCCAACTACGAGCAGTACTTC. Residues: CASSSNYEQYF.

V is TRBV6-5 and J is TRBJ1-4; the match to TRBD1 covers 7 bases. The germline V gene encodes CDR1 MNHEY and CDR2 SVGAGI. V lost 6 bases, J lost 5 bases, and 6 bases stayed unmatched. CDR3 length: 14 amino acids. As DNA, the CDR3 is TGTGCCAGCAGGAAAGGACAGGTGAATGAAAAACTGTTTTTT. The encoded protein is CASRKGQVNEKLFF.

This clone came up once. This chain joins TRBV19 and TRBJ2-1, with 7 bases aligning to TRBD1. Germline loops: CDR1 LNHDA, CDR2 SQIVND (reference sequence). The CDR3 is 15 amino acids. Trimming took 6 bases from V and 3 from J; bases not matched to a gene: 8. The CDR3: CASRDRYLLYNEQFF. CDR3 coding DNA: TGTGCCAGTAGGGACAGGTACCTACTCTACAATGAGCAGTTCTTC.

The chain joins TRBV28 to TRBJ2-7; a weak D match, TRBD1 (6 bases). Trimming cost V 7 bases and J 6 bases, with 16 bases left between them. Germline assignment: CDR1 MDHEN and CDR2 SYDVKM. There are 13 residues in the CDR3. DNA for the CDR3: TGTGCCAGCATCACAGCCAGGGGTGGCGAGCAGTACTTC. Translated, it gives CASITARGGEQYF. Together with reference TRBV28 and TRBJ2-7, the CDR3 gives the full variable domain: DVKVTQSSRYLVKRTGEKVFLECVQDMDHENMFWYRQDPGLGLRLIYFSYDVKMKEKGDIPEGYSVSREKKERFSLILESASTNQTSMYLCASITARGGEQYFGPGTRLTVT.

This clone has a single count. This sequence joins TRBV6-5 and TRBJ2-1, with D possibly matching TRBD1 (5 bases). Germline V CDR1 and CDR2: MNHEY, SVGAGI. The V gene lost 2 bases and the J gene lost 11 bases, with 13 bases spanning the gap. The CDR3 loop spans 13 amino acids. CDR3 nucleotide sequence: TGTGCCAGCAGTTACCTTGACAGTCGGCAGCAGTTCTTC. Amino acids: CASSYLDSRQQFF.

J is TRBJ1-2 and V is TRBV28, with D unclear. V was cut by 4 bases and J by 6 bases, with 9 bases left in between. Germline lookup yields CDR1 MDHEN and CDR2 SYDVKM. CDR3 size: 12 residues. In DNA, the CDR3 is TGTGCCAGCAGTTCCACCGGAGATGGCTACACCTTC. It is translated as CASSSTGDGYTF.

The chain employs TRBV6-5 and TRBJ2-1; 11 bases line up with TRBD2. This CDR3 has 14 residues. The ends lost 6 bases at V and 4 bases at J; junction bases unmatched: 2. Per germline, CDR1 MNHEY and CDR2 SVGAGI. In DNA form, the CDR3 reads TGTGCCAGCAGGACTAGCGGGATATACAATGAGCAGTTCTTC. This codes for CASRTSGIYNEQFF.

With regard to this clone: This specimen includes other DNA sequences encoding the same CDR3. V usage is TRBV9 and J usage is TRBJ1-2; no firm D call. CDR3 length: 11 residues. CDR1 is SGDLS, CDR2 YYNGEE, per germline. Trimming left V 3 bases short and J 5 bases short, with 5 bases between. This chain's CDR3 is CASSANYGYTF. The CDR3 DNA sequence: TGTGCCAGCAGCGCCAATTATGGCTACACCTTC. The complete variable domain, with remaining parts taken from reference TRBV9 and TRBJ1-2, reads DSGVTQTPKHLITATGQRVTLRCSPRSGDLSVYWYQQSLDQGLQFLIQYYNGEERAKGNILERFSAQQFPDLHSELNLSSLELGDSALYFCASSANYGYTFGSGTRLTVV.

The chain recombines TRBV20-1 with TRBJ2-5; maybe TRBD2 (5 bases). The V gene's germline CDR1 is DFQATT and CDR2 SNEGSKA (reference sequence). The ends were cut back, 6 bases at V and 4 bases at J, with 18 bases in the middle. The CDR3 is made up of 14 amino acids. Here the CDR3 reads CSASRVRASETQYF. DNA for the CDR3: TGCAGTGCCAGTAGGGTGAGGGCGTCAGAGACCCAGTACTTC.

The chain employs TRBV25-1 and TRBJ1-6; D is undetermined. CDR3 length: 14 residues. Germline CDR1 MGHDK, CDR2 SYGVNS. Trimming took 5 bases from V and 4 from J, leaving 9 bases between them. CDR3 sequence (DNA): TGTGCCAGCAGTAAAGGGAGTTATAATTCACCCCTCCACTTT. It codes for CASSKGSYNSPLHF.

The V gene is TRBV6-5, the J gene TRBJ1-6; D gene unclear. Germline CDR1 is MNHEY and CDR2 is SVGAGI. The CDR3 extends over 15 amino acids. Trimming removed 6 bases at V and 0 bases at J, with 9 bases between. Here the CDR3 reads CASRDGSSYNSPLHF. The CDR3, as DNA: TGTGCCAGCAGGGACGGGAGCTCCTATAATTCACCCCTCCACTTT.

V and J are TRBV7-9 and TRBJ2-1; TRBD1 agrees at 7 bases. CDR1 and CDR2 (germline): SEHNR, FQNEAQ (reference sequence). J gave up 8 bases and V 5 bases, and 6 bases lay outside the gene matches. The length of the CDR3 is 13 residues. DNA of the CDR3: TGTGCCAGCAGCACGACAGGGTCAGATGAGCAGTTCTTC. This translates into CASSTTGSDEQFF.

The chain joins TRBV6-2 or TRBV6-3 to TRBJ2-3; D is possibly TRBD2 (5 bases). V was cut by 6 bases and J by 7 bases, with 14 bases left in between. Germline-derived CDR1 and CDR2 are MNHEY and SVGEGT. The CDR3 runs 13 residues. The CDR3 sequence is CASSLAGLYTQYF. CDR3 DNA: TGTGCCAGCAGCCTTGCGGGCCTTTATACGCAGTATTTT.

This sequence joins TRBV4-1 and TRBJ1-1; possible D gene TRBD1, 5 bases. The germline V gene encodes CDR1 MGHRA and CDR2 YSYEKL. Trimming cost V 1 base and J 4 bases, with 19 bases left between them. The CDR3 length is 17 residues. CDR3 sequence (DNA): TGCGCCAGCAGCCAAGCCTCTTTTGGGGCATGGGGCACTGAAGCTTTCTTT. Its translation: CASSQASFGAWGTEAFF.

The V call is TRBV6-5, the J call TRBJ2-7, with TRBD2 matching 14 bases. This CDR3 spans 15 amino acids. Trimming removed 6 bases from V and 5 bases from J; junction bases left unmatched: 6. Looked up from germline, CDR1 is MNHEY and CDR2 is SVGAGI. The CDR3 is CASRRLAGGHNEQYF. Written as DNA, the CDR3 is TGTGCCAGCAGGCGACTAGCGGGAGGGCACAACGAGCAGTACTTC.

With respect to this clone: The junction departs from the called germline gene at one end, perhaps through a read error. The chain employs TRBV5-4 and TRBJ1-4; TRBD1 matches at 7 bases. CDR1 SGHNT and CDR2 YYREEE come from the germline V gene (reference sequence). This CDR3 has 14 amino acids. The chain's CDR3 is CASSSRDSAQSATF. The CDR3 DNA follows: TGTGCCAGCAGTTCGCGGGACAGCGCCCAGAGCGCCACTTTT.

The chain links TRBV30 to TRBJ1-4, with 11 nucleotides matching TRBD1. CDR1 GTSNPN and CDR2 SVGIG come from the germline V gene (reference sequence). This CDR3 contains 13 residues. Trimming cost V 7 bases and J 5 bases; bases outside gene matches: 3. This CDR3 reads CAFGTGGNEKLFF. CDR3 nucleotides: TGTGCCTTCGGGACAGGGGGGAATGAAAAACTGTTTTTT.

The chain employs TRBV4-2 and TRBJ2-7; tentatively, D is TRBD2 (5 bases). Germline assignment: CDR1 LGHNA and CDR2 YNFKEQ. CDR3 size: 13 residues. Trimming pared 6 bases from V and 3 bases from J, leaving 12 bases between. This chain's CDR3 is CASSRLRVYEQYF. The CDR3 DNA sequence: TGTGCCAGCAGTCGACTGAGGGTCTACGAGCAGTACTTC.

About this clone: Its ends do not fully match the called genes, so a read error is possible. Here the CDR3 DNA reads TGTGCCAGCAGCGCCGGGGAGCGGGCGCTCCGGATCCTCTTC. It specifies CASSAGERALRILF. The rearrangement uses TRBV7-2 and TRBJ2-1; D may be TRBD2 (6 bases). Germline V lookup: CDR1 SGHTA, CDR2 FQGNSA. The CDR3 extends over 14 amino acids.

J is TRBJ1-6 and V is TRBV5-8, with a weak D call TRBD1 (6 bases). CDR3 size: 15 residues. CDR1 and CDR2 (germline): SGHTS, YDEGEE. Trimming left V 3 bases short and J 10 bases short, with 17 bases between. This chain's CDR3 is CASSYNSGVGSPLHF. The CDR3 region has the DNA TGTGCCAGCAGCTACAATTCAGGGGTTGGCTCACCCCTCCACTTT.

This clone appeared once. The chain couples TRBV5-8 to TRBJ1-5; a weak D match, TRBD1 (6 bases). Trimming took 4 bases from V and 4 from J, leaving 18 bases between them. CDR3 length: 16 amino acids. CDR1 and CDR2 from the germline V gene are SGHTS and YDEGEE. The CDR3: CASSPAAGRGNQPQHF. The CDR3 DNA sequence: TGTGCCAGCAGCCCAGCAGCAGGCAGGGGAAATCAGCCCCAGCATTTT.

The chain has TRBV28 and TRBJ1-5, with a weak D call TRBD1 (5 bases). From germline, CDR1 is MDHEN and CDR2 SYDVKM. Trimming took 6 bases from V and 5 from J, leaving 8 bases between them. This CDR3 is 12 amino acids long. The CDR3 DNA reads TGTGCCAGCAGCTCAGGGTATCAGCCCCAGCATTTT. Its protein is CASSSGYQPQHF.

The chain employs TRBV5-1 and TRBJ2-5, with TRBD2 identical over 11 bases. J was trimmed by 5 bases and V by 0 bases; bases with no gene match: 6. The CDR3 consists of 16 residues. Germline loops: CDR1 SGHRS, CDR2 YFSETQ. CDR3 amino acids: CASSLELAGARETQYF. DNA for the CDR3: TGCGCCAGCAGCTTGGAACTAGCGGGAGCTCGGGAGACCCAGTACTTC.